The 14 T cell receptor beta chains in this list originate from one sample, sequenced in a study of somatic mutations in cytotoxic T cells in rheumatoid arthritis. TCRdb's copy holds only in-frame clones and misses some; the assay was immunoSEQ multiplex PCR. The sample holds around 20,000 clones, roughly four fifths seen once. The sample taken for sequencing was CD8+ T cells sorted from blood. The receptors come from a man younger than 35 with rheumatoid arthritis.

This clone was seen a few times. The V and J genes are TRBV7-6 and TRBJ1-2; the D gene is possibly TRBD1 (5 bases). Trimming removed 4 bases at V and 6 bases at J, with 9 bases between. CDR1 is SGHVS and CDR2 is FNYEAQ in the germline V gene. This CDR3 is built from 12 residues. The CDR3 DNA sequence: TGTGCCAGCAGCTGGGACGGAGATGGCTACACCTTC. This codes for CASSWDGDGYTF.

V is TRBV19 and J is TRBJ2-1; 11 bases are a match to TRBD1. The germline CDR1 and CDR2 sequences are LNHDA and SQIVND (reference sequence). The CDR3 runs to 17 residues. V lost 5 bases to trimming and J lost 5 bases; unmatched junction nucleotides: 11. The chain's CDR3 is CASSGRDRGWMDNEQFF. The CDR3 DNA reads as TGTGCCAGTAGTGGCCGGGACAGGGGGTGGATGGACAATGAGCAGTTCTTC.

Here the CDR3 reads CATSAAGDWYTF. The CDR3 bases are TGTGCCACATCCGCGGCAGGCGACTGGTACACCTTC. V is TRBV27 and J is TRBJ1-2, with D uncertain. The CDR3 has 12 amino acids. V was trimmed by 10 bases and J by 11 bases, leaving 20 bases between them. Germline CDR1 and CDR2: MNHEY and SMNVEV (reference sequence).

CDR3 region: CASSYGAGMENTEAFF. The DNA of the CDR3 is TGTGCCAGCAGTTACGGAGCAGGTATGGAGAACACTGAAGCTTTCTTT. This chain uses TRBV6-5 with TRBJ1-1; D call uncertain. Deletions cut 2 bases from V and 1 base from J, with 14 bases between. This CDR3 spans 16 amino acids. CDR1 and CDR2 from the germline V gene are MNHEY and SVGAGI.

The J gene is TRBJ2-3, the V gene TRBV7-8; D perhaps matches TRBD1 (5 bases). This CDR3 contains 16 residues. Looked up from germline, CDR1 is SGHVS and CDR2 is FQNEAQ. Trimming took 2 bases from V and 7 from J, leaving 19 bases between them. In DNA form, the CDR3 reads TGTGCCAGCAGCTTATATTTACAGGCACATCGGAATACGCAGTATTTT. Translated: CASSLYLQAHRNTQYF.

This chain joins TRBV6-1 and TRBJ1-2; D remains ambiguous. Germline values: CDR1 MNHNS, CDR2 SASEGT. There are 16 residues in the CDR3. The germline V and J ends were trimmed by 0 bases and 7 bases, with 18 bases remaining between them. This CDR3 is CASSEARGVLSSGYTF. In DNA, the CDR3 is TGTGCCAGCAGTGAAGCGCGTGGGGTTTTATCTTCTGGCTACACCTTC.

The V and J genes are TRBV11-2 and TRBJ2-1; weak D call: TRBD2 (5 bases). This CDR3 is 12 amino acids long. The V and J ends lost 5 bases and 14 bases respectively, with 16 bases between them. Germline CDR1 reads SGHAT; CDR2 reads FQNNGV. CDR3 sequence reads: CASSPMSASKFF. CDR3 coding DNA: TGTGCCAGCAGCCCCATGTCCGCTAGCAAGTTCTTC.

The CDR3, as DNA: TGCGCCAGCAGCCAGGCCGACCGGACAGGATCAGATACGCAGTATTTT. Its protein is CASSQADRTGSDTQYF. The V call is TRBV4-1, the J call TRBJ2-3; 7 bases match TRBD1. V shed 3 bases, J shed 4 bases, and the junction held 10 bases outside the gene matches. Germline CDR1 is MGHRA and CDR2 is YSYEKL. This CDR3 has 16 amino acids.

The rearrangement links TRBV27 to TRBJ1-1; D is unresolved. Looked up from germline, CDR1 is MNHEY and CDR2 is SMNVEV (reference sequence). This CDR3 region has 14 residues. Trimming removed 5 bases at V and 1 base at J, with 11 bases between. DNA of the CDR3: TGTGCCAGCAGTCCCTCTTGGGGGAACACTGAAGCTTTCTTT. Its translation: CASSPSWGNTEAFF.

The chain links TRBV6-5 to TRBJ1-1; 10 bases are shared with TRBD1. V trimming: 4 bases; J trimming: 4 bases; junction bases outside the gene matches: 3. Germline CDR1 MNHEY, CDR2 SVGAGI. This CDR3 has 14 amino acids. The CDR3, as DNA: TGTGCCAGCAGTTTCGGGACAGGGGTCACTGAAGCTTTCTTT. This codes for CASSFGTGVTEAFF.

This chain uses TRBV6-4 with TRBJ2-3; D possibly corresponds to TRBD1 (6 bases). This CDR3 comprises 14 residues. V was trimmed by 5 bases and J by 2 bases, leaving 11 bases between them. Germline V gene lookup returns CDR1 MRHNA and CDR2 SNTAGT. CDR3 protein: CASSQGSITDTQYF. In DNA form, the CDR3 reads TGTGCCAGCAGTCAGGGGTCAATCACAGATACGCAGTATTTT.

The chain links TRBV27 to TRBJ1-2; TRBD1 might be the D (5 bases). This CDR3 is 12 amino acids long. The V end lost 6 bases, the J end lost 5 bases, and 10 bases lay between the germline ends. Germline CDR1 is MNHEY and CDR2 is SMNVEV (reference sequence). The CDR3 loop reads CASSPGGYGYTF. The CDR3 coding sequence is TGTGCCAGCAGCCCGGGGGGGTATGGCTACACCTTC.

The chain is built from TRBV15 and TRBJ1-3; D gene ambiguous. The CDR3 length is 16 residues. CDR1 is LNHNV, CDR2 YYDKDF, per germline (reference sequence). Trimming stripped 1 base from V and 4 bases from J, with 14 bases between. Written as DNA, the CDR3 is TGTGCCACCAGCAGAGGAACCCCCAGAGAGGGAAACACCATATATTTT. This sequence encodes CATSRGTPREGNTIYF.

This clone has only a few counts. This chain joins TRBV7-9 and TRBJ1-1; no firm D call. The CDR3 loop spans 14 amino acids. The germline V gene has CDR1 SEHNR and CDR2 FQNEAQ (reference sequence). V was cut by 1 base and J by 4 bases, with 10 bases left in between. CDR3 in amino acids: CASSLVGERTEAFF. The CDR3 DNA sequence: TGTGCCAGCAGCTTAGTTGGGGAACGCACTGAAGCTTTCTTT.